This is a list of T cell receptor beta chains from one sample in a study of blood T cell repertoires in COVID-19. Using immunoSEQ multiplex PCR, the repertoire was profiled, and TCRdb retains in-frame clones only, with some absent. Here the sample spans about 160,000 clones, approximately 84% being singletons. The sequenced sample consisted of peripheral blood. These receptors were collected from a woman in her fifties or sixties with COVID-19, enrolled during active disease. Both conserved end residues are part of each CDR3. A D gene is named only where the DNA matches it firmly. Some rows have no size entry. The others give once, few or many, or a class for an expanded clone.

v_call	clone_size	j_call	d_call	cdr3_aa	cdr3_nt
TRBV3-1/TRBV3-2	once	TRBJ2-7	TRBD2	CASSVRAGLWGEQYF	TGTGCCAGCAGCGTTCGAGCGGGGCTCTGGGGTGAGCAGTACTTC
TRBV2	.	TRBJ2-7	TRBD2	CASSEVPSGGPYEQYF	TGTGCCAGCAGTGAAGTCCCTAGCGGGGGGCCCTACGAGCAGTACTTC
TRBV7-9	.	TRBJ2-3	TRBD1	CASSPQGLSTDTQYF	TGTGCCAGCAGCCCACAGGGGCTTAGCACAGATACGCAGTATTTT
TRBV6-5	.	TRBJ2-7	.	CASRAGGEQYF	TGTGCCAGCAGAGCCGGGGGCGAGCAGTACTTC
TRBV6-1	.	TRBJ1-2	.	CASSERDNYGYTF	TGTGCCAGCAGTGAGAGAGATAACTATGGCTACACCTTC
TRBV20-1	.	TRBJ2-5	.	CSASPRVRETQYF	TGCAGTGCTAGTCCCAGGGTTCGGGAGACCCAGTACTTC
TRBV10-1	.	TRBJ1-1	.	CASSESYLSPGEAFF	TGCGCCAGCAGTGAGTCGTACCTCTCGCCAGGGGAAGCTTTCTTT
TRBV20-1	.	TRBJ2-3	.	CSASEGLFTDTQYF	TGCAGTGCTAGTGAGGGACTCTTCACAGATACGCAGTATTTT
TRBV7-2	.	TRBJ1-2	.	CASPQRGGYGYTF	TGTGCCAGCCCCCAGAGGGGAGGCTATGGCTACACCTTC
TRBV12-3/TRBV12-4	.	TRBJ2-7	.	CASGAGYYEQYF	TGTGCCAGCGGGGCAGGGTACTACGAGCAGTACTTC
TRBV7-9	.	TRBJ2-7	.	CASSLGGVRYF	TGTGCCAGCAGCTTAGGGGGCGTACGGTACTTC
TRBV4-1	.	TRBJ1-5	.	CASSQQGSNQPQHF	TGCGCCAGCAGCCAACAGGGTAGCAATCAGCCCCAGCATTTT
TRBV30	few	TRBJ2-1	.	CAWRRRGLGGNEQFF	TGTGCCTGGAGAAGGCGGGGGCTGGGGGGCAATGAGCAGTTCTTC
TRBV5-1	.	TRBJ1-1	TRBD1	CASSLGVTGFITEAFF	TGCGCCAGCAGTTTGGGGGTGACAGGGTTTATCACTGAAGCTTTCTTT
TRBV6-5	.	TRBJ1-2	.	CASSSQGGIYGYTF	TGTGCCAGCAGTTCCCAGGGCGGTATCTATGGCTACACCTTC
TRBV19	.	TRBJ1-3	.	CASSIQVLSGNTIYF	TGTGCCAGTAGTATACAGGTTCTCTCTGGAAACACCATATATTTT
TRBV12-3/TRBV12-4	.	TRBJ2-5	.	CASSFRVEETQYF	TGTGCCAGCAGTTTCAGGGTTGAAGAGACCCAGTACTTC
TRBV3-1/TRBV3-2	.	TRBJ1-2	.	CASSQRGYGYTF	TGTGCCAGCAGCCAAAGAGGCTATGGCTACACCTTC
TRBV11-2	.	TRBJ2-1	.	CASSSLRGSYNEQFF	TGTGCCAGCAGCTCTCTCAGAGGCTCCTACAATGAGCAGTTCTTC
TRBV24-1	once	TRBJ2-7	TRBD1	CAARSGTGSETNSYEQYF	TGTGCCGCTCGATCCGGGACAGGCAGCGAAACAAACTCCTACGAGCAGTACTTC
TRBV19	few	TRBJ2-2	TRBD2	CASSRLAGGPNTGELFF	TGTGCCAGTAGCCGACTAGCGGGGGGGCCCAACACCGGGGAGCTGTTTTTT
TRBV9	.	TRBJ2-2	TRBD2	CASSVGTSGNTGELFF	TGTGCCAGCAGCGTAGGGACTAGCGGGAACACCGGGGAGCTGTTTTTT
TRBV18	.	TRBJ2-7	.	CASSPPGHPYEQYF	TGTGCCAGCTCACCACCGGGACACCCCTACGAGCAGTACTTC
TRBV6-5	.	TRBJ2-5	.	CASTPDSFFRETQYF	TGTGCCAGCACCCCAGACTCGTTCTTTCGGGAGACCCAGTACTTC
TRBV5-1	.	TRBJ1-1	.	CASSLGLLNTEAFF	TGCGCCAGCAGCTTGGGACTCTTGAACACTGAAGCTTTCTTT
TRBV7-9	.	TRBJ2-7	.	CASSTRSPDEQYF	TGTGCCAGCAGCACGAGAAGCCCCGACGAGCAGTACTTC
TRBV30	.	TRBJ2-4	.	CAFCRGSIDIQYF	TGTGCCTTTTGCCGGGGGTCGATAGACATTCAGTACTTC
TRBV9	few	TRBJ2-3	.	CASSVAPRPTDTQYF	TGTGCCAGCAGCGTAGCGCCTAGACCCACAGATACGCAGTATTTT
TRBV3-1/TRBV3-2	.	TRBJ1-5	TRBD1	CASSKGQGNQPQHF	TGTGCCAGCAGTAAAGGACAGGGGAATCAGCCCCAGCATTTT
TRBV6-5	.	TRBJ1-3	.	CASSYKRATPGNTIYF	TGTGCCAGCAGTTACAAGCGGGCAACCCCTGGAAACACCATATATTTT
TRBV18	.	TRBJ2-5	TRBD1	CATAGTGFQETQYF	TGTGCCACCGCAGGGACAGGGTTCCAAGAGACCCAGTACTTC
TRBV18	.	TRBJ2-1	TRBD2	CASSPPAGGNNEQFF	TGTGCCAGCTCACCACCGGCGGGGGGGAACAATGAGCAGTTCTTC
TRBV6-2/TRBV6-3	once	TRBJ1-1	.	CASSYGFGGQRGTEAFF	TGTGCCAGCAGTTACGGTTTTGGGGGACAAAGGGGCACTGAAGCTTTCTTT
TRBV7-2	.	TRBJ2-5	.	CASSGAGSRETQYF	TGTGCCAGCAGTGGGGCAGGCAGTAGGGAGACCCAGTACTTC
TRBV19	.	TRBJ1-2	.	CASSTHMAGNYGYTF	TGTGCCAGTAGTACGCATATGGCAGGGAACTATGGCTACACCTTC
TRBV2	.	TRBJ2-3	.	CASTGLPTDTQYF	TGTGCCAGCACGGGACTTCCCACAGATACGCAGTATTTT
TRBV10-2	.	TRBJ1-1	.	CASSEEGNTEAFF	TGCGCCAGCAGTGAGGAGGGCAACACTGAAGCTTTCTTT
TRBV28	.	TRBJ2-7	TRBD1	CASSLPTHGQGYEQYF	TGTGCCAGCAGTTTACCAACTCATGGACAGGGCTACGAGCAGTACTTC
TRBV3-1/TRBV3-2	.	TRBJ2-5	.	CASSLRDWQETQYF	TGTGCCAGCAGCCTCCGGGACTGGCAAGAGACCCAGTACTTC
TRBV30	.	TRBJ2-3	.	CAWSVRAGGGDTQYF	TGTGCCTGGAGTGTAAGGGCCGGCGGAGGCGATACGCAGTATTTT
TRBV7-2	.	TRBJ1-5	.	CASSLQGQPQHF	TGTGCCAGCAGCTTACAGGGGCAGCCCCAGCATTTT
TRBV5-1	.	TRBJ2-7	TRBD1	CASSLASGQGGHEQYF	TGCGCCAGCAGCTTGGCCTCGGGACAGGGCGGCCACGAGCAGTACTTC
TRBV19	.	TRBJ1-1	TRBD1	CASSIGRGPAEAFF	TGTGCCAGTAGTATTGGCAGGGGGCCCGCTGAAGCTTTCTTT
TRBV10-3	once	TRBJ1-6	.	CAISESKQDNSPLHF	TGTGCCATCAGTGAGTCGAAACAGGATAATTCACCCCTCCACTTT
TRBV7-2	once	TRBJ2-5	.	CASSLARVMSKETQYF	TGTGCCAGCAGCTTAGCGAGGGTAATGTCGAAAGAGACCCAGTACTTC
TRBV30	.	TRBJ1-1	TRBD1	CAWGAGTEYTEAFF	TGTGCCTGGGGGGCCGGGACAGAATACACTGAAGCTTTCTTT
TRBV11-2	once	TRBJ2-1	.	CASSRQLYNEQFF	TGTGCCAGCAGCCGACAGTTGTACAATGAGCAGTTCTTC
TRBV27	.	TRBJ1-1	.	CASRGWMAEAFF	TGTGCCAGCAGGGGCTGGATGGCTGAAGCTTTCTTT
TRBV7-9	.	TRBJ1-6	.	CASSSIQGSSYNSPLHF	TGTGCCAGCAGCTCAATTCAAGGGAGCTCCTATAATTCACCCCTCCACTTT
TRBV6-1	.	TRBJ1-5	TRBD1	CASSEVRWVAGQGNQPQHF	TGTGCCAGCAGTGAAGTAAGGTGGGTTGCGGGACAGGGCAATCAGCCCCAGCATTTT
TRBV9	few	TRBJ1-6	.	CASSVEADSPLHF	TGTGCCAGCAGCGTAGAAGCGGATTCACCCCTCCACTTT
TRBV5-1	.	TRBJ1-1	TRBD1	CASSWDRQMAEAFF	TGCGCCAGCAGCTGGGACAGGCAGATGGCTGAAGCTTTCTTT
TRBV27	.	TRBJ2-2	TRBD1	CASSPWTGKGTGELFF	TGTGCCAGCAGTCCATGGACAGGGAAGGGCACCGGGGAGCTGTTTTTT
TRBV11-2	.	TRBJ2-7	.	CASSLGQGKGRTDSYEQYF	TGTGCCAGCAGCTTAGGGCAGGGGAAGGGTAGAACCGACTCCTACGAGCAGTACTTC
TRBV28	.	TRBJ1-2	TRBD1	CASSPRQGALYGYTF	TGTGCCAGCAGTCCCAGGCAGGGGGCGCTTTATGGCTACACCTTC